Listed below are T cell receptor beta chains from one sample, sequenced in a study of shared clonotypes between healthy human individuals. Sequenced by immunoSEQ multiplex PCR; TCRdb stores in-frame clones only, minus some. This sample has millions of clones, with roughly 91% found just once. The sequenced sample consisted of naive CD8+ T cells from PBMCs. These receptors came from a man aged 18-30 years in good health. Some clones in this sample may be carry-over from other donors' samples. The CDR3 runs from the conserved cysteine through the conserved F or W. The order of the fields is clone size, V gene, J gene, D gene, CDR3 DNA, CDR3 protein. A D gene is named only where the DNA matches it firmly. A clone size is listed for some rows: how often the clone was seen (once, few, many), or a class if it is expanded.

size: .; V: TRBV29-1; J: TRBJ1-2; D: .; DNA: TGCAGCGTTGTAGGAGGTTCTGGCTACACCTTC; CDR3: CSVVGGSGYTF
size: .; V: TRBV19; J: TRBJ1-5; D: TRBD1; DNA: TGTGCCAGTAGTGGACAGGGGCCTATTAGCAATCAGCCCCAGCATTTT; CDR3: CASSGQGPISNQPQHF
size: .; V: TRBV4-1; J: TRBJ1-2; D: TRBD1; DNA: TGCGCCAGCAGCCAAGAGGCCGGGACAGCCACTAACTATGGCTACACCTTC; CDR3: CASSQEAGTATNYGYTF
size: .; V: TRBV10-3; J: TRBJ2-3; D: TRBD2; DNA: TGTGCCATCAGTGTCTTCGCGGGAGAAAGCACAGATACGCAGTATTTT; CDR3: CAISVFAGESTDTQYF
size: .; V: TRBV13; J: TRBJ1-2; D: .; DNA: TGTGCCAGCAGCTTACCCCGGGGGCATTCAAACTATGGCTACACCTTC; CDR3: CASSLPRGHSNYGYTF
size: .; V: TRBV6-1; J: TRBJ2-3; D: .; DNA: TGTGCCAGCAGTGCCTTTGGGGCAGGGTTGGATACGCAGTATTTT; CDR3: CASSAFGAGLDTQYF
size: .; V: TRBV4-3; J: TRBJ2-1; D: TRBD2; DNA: TGCGCCAGCAGCCAAGGTCTAGCGGGGCAGAATGAGCAGTTCTTC; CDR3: CASSQGLAGQNEQFF
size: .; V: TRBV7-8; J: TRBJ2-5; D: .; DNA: TGTGCCAGCAGCAGCCGCATACCCCTGCAAGAGACCCAGTACTTC; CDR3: CASSSRIPLQETQYF
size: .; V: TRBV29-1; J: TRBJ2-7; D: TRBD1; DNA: TGCAGCGTTTTCTCAGGGGGCAGGATGGCCTACGAGCAGTACTTC; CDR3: CSVFSGGRMAYEQYF
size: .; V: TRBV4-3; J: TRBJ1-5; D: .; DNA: TGCGCCAGCAGCCAAGAGGTGGGGGGACTTTGGACGGGAGAGCCCCAGCATTTT; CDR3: CASSQEVGGLWTGEPQHF
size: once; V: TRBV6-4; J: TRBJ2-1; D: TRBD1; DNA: TGTGCCAGCAGTGACTCGAGTCTCTTGAGACAGGGGGCTAATGAGCAGTTCTTC; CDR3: CASSDSSLLRQGANEQFF
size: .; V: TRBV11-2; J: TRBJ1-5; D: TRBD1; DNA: TGTGCCAGCAGCGACAGGGGGCGTCAGCCCCAGCATTTT; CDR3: CASSDRGRQPQHF
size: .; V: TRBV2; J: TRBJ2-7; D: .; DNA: TGTGCCAGCAGTGTTTTTGCGTCCTACGAGCAGTACTTC; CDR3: CASSVFASYEQYF
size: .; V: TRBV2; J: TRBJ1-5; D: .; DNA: TGTGCCAGCAAGCTCCATGGCAATCAGCCCCAGCATTTT; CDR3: CASKLHGNQPQHF
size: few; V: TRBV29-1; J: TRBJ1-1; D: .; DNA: TGCAGCGTTGATCCGAACACTGAAGCTTTCTTT; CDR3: CSVDPNTEAFF
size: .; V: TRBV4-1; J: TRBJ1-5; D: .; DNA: TGCGCCAGCAGCCCACTCCAGGGGTATCAGCCCCAGCATTTT; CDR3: CASSPLQGYQPQHF
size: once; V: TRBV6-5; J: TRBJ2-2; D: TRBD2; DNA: TGTGCCAGCAGTCCCGGGGGGAACCTCATTGTGGAGCTGTTTTTT; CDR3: CASSPGGNLIVELFF
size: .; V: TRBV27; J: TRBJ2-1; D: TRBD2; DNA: TGTGCCAGCAGTTTATCGTCGGGAGGTGAGCAGTTCTTC; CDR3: CASSLSSGGEQFF
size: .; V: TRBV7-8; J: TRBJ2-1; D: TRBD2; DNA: TGTGCCAGCAGCCCGGGACTAGCGGGAGACGAGCAGTTCTTC; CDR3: CASSPGLAGDEQFF
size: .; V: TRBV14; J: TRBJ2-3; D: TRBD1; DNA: TGTGCCAGCAGCCGTGGGACAGGGGGCTGGAGAGATACGCAGTATTTT; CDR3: CASSRGTGGWRDTQYF
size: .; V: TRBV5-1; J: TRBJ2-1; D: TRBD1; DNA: TGCGCCAGCAGCATACCCTCGGGACAGAACTACAATGAGCAGTTCTTC; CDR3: CASSIPSGQNYNEQFF
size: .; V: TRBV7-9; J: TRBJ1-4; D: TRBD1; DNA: TGTGCCAGCAGCACACTACAGGGGGCAGTTAATGAAAAACTGTTTTTT; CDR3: CASSTLQGAVNEKLFF
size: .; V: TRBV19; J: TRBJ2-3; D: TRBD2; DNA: TGTGCCAGTAGTATATTGAGCGGGAGGGCTTTAGATACGCAGTATTTT; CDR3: CASSILSGRALDTQYF
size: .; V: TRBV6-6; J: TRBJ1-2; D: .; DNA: TGTGCCAGCAGTTACCCCGATGGTAATGGCTACACCTTC; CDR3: CASSYPDGNGYTF
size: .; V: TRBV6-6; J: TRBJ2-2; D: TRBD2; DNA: TGTGCCAGCAGACAAGCGGGGCCAGTCACCGGGGAGCTGTTTTTT; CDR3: CASRQAGPVTGELFF
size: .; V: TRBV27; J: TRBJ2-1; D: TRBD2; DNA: TGTGCCAGCAGACTATCACCGGGACTAGCGAGCCACAATGAGCAGTTCTTC; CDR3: CASRLSPGLASHNEQFF
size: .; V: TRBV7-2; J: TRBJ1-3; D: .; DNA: TGTGCCAGCAGCTTAATCTCATCGGGGGCGCGGGGAAACACCATATATTTT; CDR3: CASSLISSGARGNTIYF
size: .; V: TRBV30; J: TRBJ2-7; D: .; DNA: TGTGCCTGCCCCGCGGGCAGCAACTCCTACGAGCAGTACTTC; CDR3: CACPAGSNSYEQYF
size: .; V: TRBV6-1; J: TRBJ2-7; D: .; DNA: TGTGCCAGCAGTGAAAGGGGCTCCTACGAGCAGTACTTC; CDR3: CASSERGSYEQYF
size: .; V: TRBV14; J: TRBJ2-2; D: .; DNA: TGTGCCAGCAGCCAACTAGCCCACACCGGGGAGCTGTTTTTT; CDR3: CASSQLAHTGELFF
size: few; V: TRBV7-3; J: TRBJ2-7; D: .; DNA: TGTGCCAGCAGCTGGGCCGGGACTGGCCACGAGCAGTACTTC; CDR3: CASSWAGTGHEQYF
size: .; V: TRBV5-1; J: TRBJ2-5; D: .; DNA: TGCGCCAGCAGCCCACGGGGACGGATCCAAGAGACCCAGTACTTC; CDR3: CASSPRGRIQETQYF